A selection of T cell receptor beta chains follows, all from one sample in a study of blood T cell repertoires in COVID-19. Repertoires were generated with immunoSEQ multiplex PCR, while TCRdb's copy carries only in-frame clones and drops some. Here the sample spans roughly 90,000 clones, roughly nine tenths being singletons. The sequenced sample was peripheral blood. These receptors originate from a man aged 45-65 years with acute or convalescent COVID-19. Both conserved end residues are trimmed from each CDR3. A D gene is named only where the DNA matches it firmly.

>.|TRBV7-2
ASSLDRESTDTQY
>TRBD1|TRBV2
ASSLGAGGSYNSPLH
>TRBD2|TRBV9
ASSRTGTSGSTDTQY
>.|TRBV7-2
ASSLEGGRGNSPLH
>TRBD1|TRBV2
ASSRATGGYEAF
>.|TRBV9
ASSVGRFDTQY
>TRBD2|TRBV5-4
ASSLFRDYLYNEQF
>.|TRBV4-1
ASSPGWRPNQPQH
>.|TRBV9
ASSVEASVETQY
>.|TRBV27
ASNQNRGSYNEQF
>TRBD2|TRBV24-1
ATAPQGASGRGEQF
>.|TRBV6-6
ASSLPSGGTRNSPLH
>.|TRBV6-6
ASSYGAHEQY
>.|TRBV19
ASSGPGLSYGYT
>.|TRBV4-3
ASSPGTILVGGDTQY
>.|TRBV9
ASTPWSRASGTEAF
>.|TRBV7-9
ASSDTGELF
>TRBD2|TRBV6-1
ASSEPSGGWTYNEQF
>.|TRBV30
ASSPGAHNSPLH
>TRBD1|TRBV4-3
ASSQDGGQGGTGELF
>.|TRBV18
ASSPDSSYEQY
>TRBD2|TRBV11-1
ASSSWTSGGTGELF
>TRBD1|TRBV5-4
ASSLRIGTAYGYT
>TRBD2|TRBV28
ASREVAGGSYEQY
>TRBD2|TRBV4-3
ASSRAISGGRYNEQF
>.|TRBV11-2
ASSLKLDRGTGELF
>.|TRBV19
ASRVRIQRGNTEAF
>.|TRBV5-4
ASSLAGGGGDYGYT
>.|TRBV28
ASSEGGRVAEAF
>TRBD2|TRBV4-1
ASSQLAGGKSSTDTQY
>.|TRBV18
ASSPLGGGSYSNQPQH